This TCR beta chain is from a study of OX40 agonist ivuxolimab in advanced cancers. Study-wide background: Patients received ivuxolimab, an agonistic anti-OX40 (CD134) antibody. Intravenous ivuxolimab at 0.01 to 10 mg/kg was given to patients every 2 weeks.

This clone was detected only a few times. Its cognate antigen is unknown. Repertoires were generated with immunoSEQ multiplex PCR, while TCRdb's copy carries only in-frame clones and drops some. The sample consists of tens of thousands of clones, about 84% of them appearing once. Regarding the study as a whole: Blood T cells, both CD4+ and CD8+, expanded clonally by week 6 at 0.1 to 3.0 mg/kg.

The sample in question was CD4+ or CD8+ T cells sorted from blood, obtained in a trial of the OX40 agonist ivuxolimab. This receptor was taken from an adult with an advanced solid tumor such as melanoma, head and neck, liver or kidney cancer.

CDR3 in amino acids: CASSQDRGGTNEKLFF. The CDR3 nucleotides read TGCGCCAGCAGCCAAGATAGGGGGGGAACTAATGAAAAACTGTTTTTT. The J gene is TRBJ1-4, the V gene TRBV4-1; perhaps TRBD1 as D (6 bases). There are 16 residues in the CDR3. V lost 0 bases and J lost 1, with 9 bases in between. Germline CDR1 reads MGHRA; CDR2 reads YSYEKL.